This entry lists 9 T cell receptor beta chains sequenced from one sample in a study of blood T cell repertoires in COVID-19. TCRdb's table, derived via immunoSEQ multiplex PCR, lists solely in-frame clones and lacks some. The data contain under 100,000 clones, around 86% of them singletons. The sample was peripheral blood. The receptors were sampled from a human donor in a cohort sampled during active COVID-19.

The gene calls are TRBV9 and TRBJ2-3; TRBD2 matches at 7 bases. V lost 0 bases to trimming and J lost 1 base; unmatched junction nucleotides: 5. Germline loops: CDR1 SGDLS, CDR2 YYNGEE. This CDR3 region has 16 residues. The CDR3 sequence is CASSVGKRGGTDTQYF. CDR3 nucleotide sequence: TGTGCCAGCAGCGTAGGAAAGCGGGGTGGCACAGATACGCAGTATTTT.

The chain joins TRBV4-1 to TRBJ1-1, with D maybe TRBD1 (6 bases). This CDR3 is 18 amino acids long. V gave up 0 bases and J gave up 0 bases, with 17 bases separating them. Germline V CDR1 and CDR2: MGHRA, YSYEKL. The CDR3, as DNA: TGCGCCAGCAGCCAAGAAGGGAGGGGGGCGATTATGAACACTGAAGCTTTCTTT. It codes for CASSQEGRGAIMNTEAFF.

The CDR3 DNA reads TGTGCCAGCAGTCCGACAGGGGTCTTCAATGAAAAACTGTTTTTT. This encodes CASSPTGVFNEKLFF. V and J are TRBV28 and TRBJ1-4; TRBD1 matches 8 bases. The CDR3 consists of 15 residues. CDR1 MDHEN and CDR2 SYDVKM come from the germline V gene. The V and J ends lost 5 bases and 5 bases, in that order; junction bases with no gene match: 7.

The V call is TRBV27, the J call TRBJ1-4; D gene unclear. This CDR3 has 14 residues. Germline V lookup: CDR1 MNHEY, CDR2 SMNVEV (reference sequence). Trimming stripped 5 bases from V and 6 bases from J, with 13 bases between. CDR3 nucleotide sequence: TGTGCCAGCAGTAGGAGGGCAGGTTATGAAAAACTGTTTTTT. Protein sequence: CASSRRAGYEKLFF.

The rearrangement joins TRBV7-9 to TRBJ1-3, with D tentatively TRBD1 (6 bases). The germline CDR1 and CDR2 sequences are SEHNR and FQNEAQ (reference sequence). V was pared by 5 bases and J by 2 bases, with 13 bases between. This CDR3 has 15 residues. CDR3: CASSLNTGPGNTIYF. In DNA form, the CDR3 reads TGTGCCAGCAGCCTAAACACAGGGCCTGGAAACACCATATATTTT.

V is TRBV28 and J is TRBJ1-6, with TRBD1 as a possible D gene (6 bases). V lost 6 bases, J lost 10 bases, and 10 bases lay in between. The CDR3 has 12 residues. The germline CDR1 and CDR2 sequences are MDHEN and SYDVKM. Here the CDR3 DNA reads TGTGCCAGCAGACAGGGCCCCTCACCCCTCCACTTT. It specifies CASRQGPSPLHF.

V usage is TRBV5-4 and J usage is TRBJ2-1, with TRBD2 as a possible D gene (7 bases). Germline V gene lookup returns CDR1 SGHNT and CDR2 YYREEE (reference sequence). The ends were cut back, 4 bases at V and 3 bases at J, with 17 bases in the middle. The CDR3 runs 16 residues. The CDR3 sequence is CASSPRLGGDYNEQFF. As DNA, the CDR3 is TGTGCCAGCAGCCCTAGACTAGGGGGGGACTACAATGAGCAGTTCTTC. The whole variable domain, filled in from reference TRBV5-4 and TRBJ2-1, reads ETGVTQSPTHLIKTRGQQVTLRCSSQSGHNTVSWYQQALGQGPQFIFQYYREEENGRGNFPPRFSGLQFPNYSSELNVNALELDDSALYLCASSPRLGGDYNEQFFGPGTRLTVL.

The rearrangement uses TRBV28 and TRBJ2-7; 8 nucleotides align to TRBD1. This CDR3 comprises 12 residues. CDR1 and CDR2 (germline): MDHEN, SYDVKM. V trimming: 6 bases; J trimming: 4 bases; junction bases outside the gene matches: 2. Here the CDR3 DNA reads TGTGCCAGCAGCCGACAGGGGTACGAGCAGTACTTC. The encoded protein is CASSRQGYEQYF.

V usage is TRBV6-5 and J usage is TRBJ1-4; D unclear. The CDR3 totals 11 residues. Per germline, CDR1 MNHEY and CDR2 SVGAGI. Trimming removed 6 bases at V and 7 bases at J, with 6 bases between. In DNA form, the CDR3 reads TGTGCCAGCAGCCCCGGTGAAAAACTGTTTTTT. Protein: CASSPGEKLFF.